Here is one TCR beta chain with its context. Antigen specificity is unknown. This entry belongs to a study of cytomegalovirus exposure and HLA in healthy donors. The wider study: In a later analysis, the 100 to 150 validation repertoires were reported to have used the same platform as the approximately 670 first-cohort repertoires.

The junction had 7 bases not matched to a gene; V was cut back by 2 bases and J by 5 bases. The CDR3 length is 15 residues. The germline gives CDR1 SEHNR, CDR2 FQNEAQ (reference sequence). Study-wide results and limits: Most TCR sequences were rare, but some public TCRs occurred in many donors. The investigators catalogued 150 to 200 TCR beta chains as cytomegalovirus-associated. The tendency of first-cohort TCR clusters to co-occur in the 90 to 150 validation repertoires was the finding of a later analysis.

Using immunoSEQ multiplex PCR, the repertoire was profiled, and TCRdb retains in-frame clones only, with some absent. The sample includes 150,000 to 180,000 clones, roughly 86% of them seen just once. This rearrangement joins TRBV7-9 to TRBJ2-7; the match to TRBD1 covers 9 bases. What was sequenced was PBMCs. The TCR comes from a human donor in good health. CDR3: CASSLNHRGLDEQYF. CDR3 in DNA: TGTGCCAGCAGCTTAAACCACAGGGGGCTGGACGAGCAGTACTTC.